One sample yielded the 27 T cell receptor beta chains listed below, sequenced in a study of regulatory T cells in long-lasting Graves disease. The TCR beta library used iRepertoire HTBI primers with Arm-PCR amplification of CDR3. TCRdb re-derived calls from the multiplex PCR reads in MiXCR, one entry per CDR3 protein. The data contain 450,000 to 500,000 distinct CDR3 sequences, roughly 17% of them singletons. Time point meaning: newly diagnosed GD, antithyroid drugs for less than 3 months. Isolated PBMC RNA provided the starting material for the TCR library. These data are also associated with another study on T cells in Graves' hyperthyroidism and ophthalmopathy.

The starting material was peripheral blood mononuclear cells (PBMCs), obtained at new diagnosis, from a patient treated with antithyroid drugs. The receptors shown here come from a man in his forties or fifties with Graves disease.

In this sample, this clonotype turned up a few times. In DNA, the CDR3 is TGTGCCACCAGCAGAGATCCCGGGAAAACCTACAATGAGCAGTTCTTC. It translates to CATSRDPGKTYNEQFF. This chain joins TRBV15 and TRBJ2-1; TRBD2 is a possible D gene (5 bases). V lost 0 bases to trimming and J lost 2 bases, with 11 bases between them. The CDR3 length is 16 residues. Germline values: CDR1 LNHNV, CDR2 YYDKDF (reference sequence).

The rearrangement links TRBV5-1 to TRBJ1-1; 8 nucleotides align to TRBD1. CDR3 size: 15 residues. The germline CDR1 and CDR2 sequences are SGHRS and YFSETQ. Trimming cost V 4 bases and J 3 bases; bases outside gene matches: 8. CDR3 DNA: TGCGCCAGCAGCGCCCGGACAGGGAGGGACACTGAAGCTTTCTTT. It translates to CASSARTGRDTEAFF.

The chain has TRBV27 and TRBJ2-7; weak D call: TRBD2 (6 bases). V was trimmed by 6 bases and J by 3 bases, leaving 15 bases between them. Per the germline V gene, CDR1 is MNHEY and CDR2 is SMNVEV (reference sequence). This CDR3 is built from 14 residues. As DNA, the CDR3 is TGTGCCAGCAGCCCTGCGGGGTTCCACTACGAGCAGTACTTC. It codes for CASSPAGFHYEQYF.

Many counts were recorded for this clonotype. The J gene is TRBJ2-3, the V gene TRBV30; 8 bases are shared with TRBD1. V trimming: 1 base; J trimming: 2 bases; junction bases outside the gene matches: 2. The CDR3 totals 14 residues. Germline CDR1 reads GTSNPN; CDR2 reads SVGIG (reference sequence). The CDR3 region is CAWSEGQATDTQYF. CDR3 DNA: TGTGCCTGGAGTGAGGGACAGGCCACAGATACGCAGTATTTT.

The rearrangement joins TRBV29-1 to TRBJ2-7, with D tentatively TRBD1 (6 bases). Trimming took off 7 bases at V and 1 base at J, with 11 bases between the two ends. Germline lookup yields CDR1 SQVTM and CDR2 ANQGSEA. The CDR3 length is 12 residues. CDR3 DNA sequence: TGCAGCGGACGAGGACAGTCCTACGAGCAGTACTTC. It specifies CSGRGQSYEQYF.

The sample holds many counts of this clonotype. The rearrangement joins TRBV28 to TRBJ2-1; 9 bases map to TRBD2. The CDR3 extends over 14 amino acids. J was trimmed by 7 bases and V by 10 bases; bases with no gene match: 11. Looked up from germline, CDR1 is MDHEN and CDR2 is SYDVKM. CDR3 DNA sequence: TGTGCCATAAGAAGCGGGAGGCCTATGAATGAGCAGTTCTTC. Its protein product is CAIRSGRPMNEQFF.

This clonotype came up many times. The rearrangement joins TRBV20-1 to TRBJ2-3, with 14 bases aligning to TRBD2. The V gene's germline CDR1 is DFQATT and CDR2 SNEGSKA (reference sequence). With V trimmed by 4 bases and J by 6 bases, 6 bases remained unmatched. The CDR3 contains 15 residues. For the CDR3, the DNA is TGCAGTGCTACCGAGACTAGCGGGAGGGGGGATACGCAGTATTTT. Amino acid sequence: CSATETSGRGDTQYF.

This clonotype was observed at least ten times. The gene calls are TRBV11-2 and TRBJ2-1; weak D call: TRBD1 (6 bases). Germline V gene lookup returns CDR1 SGHAT and CDR2 FQNNGV. The V and J ends lost 1 base and 8 bases respectively, with 18 bases between them. This CDR3 is 16 amino acids long. CDR3 sequence: CASSLGSGPGVDEQFF. The CDR3 DNA sequence: TGTGCCAGCAGCTTAGGGAGTGGCCCAGGGGTCGATGAGCAGTTCTTC. The entire variable domain, with the rest obtained from reference TRBV11-2 and TRBJ2-1, is as follows: EAGVAQSPRYKIIEKRQSVAFWCNPISGHATLYWYQQILGQGPKLLIQFQNNGVVDDSQLPKDRFSAERLKGVDSTLKIQPAKLEDSAVYLCASSLGSGPGVDEQFFGPGTRLTVL.

This clonotype was detected many times. The J gene is TRBJ2-7, the V gene TRBV29-1; 7 nucleotides line up with TRBD2. The germline CDR1 and CDR2 sequences are SQVTM and ANQGSEA. Losses at the gene ends were 7 bases for V and 3 bases for J; bases not matched to a gene: 6. The CDR3 totals 12 residues. For the CDR3, the DNA is TGCAGCGCCCGGGACTATCACTACGAGCAGTACTTC. Its protein is CSARDYHYEQYF.

This clonotype was picked up many times. The rearrangement links TRBV29-1 to TRBJ2-1; TRBD2 matches at 7 bases. V shed 4 bases and J 7 bases; nucleotides not matched to a gene: 7. The CDR3 has 13 residues. In germline, CDR1 is SQVTM, CDR2 ANQGSEA. The CDR3 bases are TGCAGCGTTGGGGGACTACTTGGGAATGAGCAGTTCTTC. Its translation is CSVGGLLGNEQFF.

The V and J genes are TRBV6-1 and TRBJ2-7; 7 nucleotides agree with TRBD2. CDR1 and CDR2 from the germline V gene are MNHNS and SASEGT. The CDR3 sequence is 13 residues long. V was pared by 6 bases and J by 6 bases, with 8 bases of the junction left unmatched. The DNA for the CDR3 is TGTGCCAGCAGATTCCCTAGCGGCATCGAGCAGTACTTC. Translating gives CASRFPSGIEQYF.

A few counts support this clonotype. Just one base apart from a much larger clone, this may be a read error. The genes are TRBV30 and TRBJ1-1, with D unclear. V was cut by 4 bases and J by 3 bases, with 12 bases left in between. This CDR3 comprises 13 residues. The germline CDR1 and CDR2 sequences are GTSNPN and SVGIG (reference sequence). The CDR3 DNA reads TGTGCCTGGAAAAGGAATCTGGACACTGAAGCTTTCTTT. Its protein product is CAWKRNLDTEAFF.

A word on this clonotype: This may arise from a read error, as a much more abundant clone is one base away. The chain joins TRBV29-1 to TRBJ2-3; 8 bases align to TRBD1. CDR1 and CDR2 from the germline V gene are SQVTM and ANQGSEA. This CDR3 contains 13 residues. This chain's CDR3 is CSAGQGSTGTQYF. CDR3 sequence (DNA): TGCAGCGCCGGACAGGGCAGCACAGGTACGCAGTATTTT.

This clonotype has more than one count but fewer than ten. The V gene is TRBV7-9, the J gene TRBJ2-4, with 8 bases matching TRBD1. The germline V gene has CDR1 SEHNR and CDR2 FQNEAQ (reference sequence). After removal of 0 bases from V and 3 bases from J, the junction contained 7 bases not matched to a gene. This CDR3 spans 17 amino acids. The CDR3 region is CASSLAGRGRVKNIQYF. In DNA form, the CDR3 reads TGTGCCAGCAGCTTAGCGGGCAGGGGGCGCGTCAAAAACATTCAGTACTTC.

This clonotype showed up many times. The rearrangement uses TRBV20-1 and TRBJ2-3; no definite D call. Germline-derived CDR1 and CDR2 are DFQATT and SNEGSKA (reference sequence). V was clipped by 0 bases and J by 3 bases, with 7 bases between them. This CDR3 spans 13 amino acids. The CDR3 reads CSARDHPTDTQYF. CDR3 coding DNA: TGCAGTGCTAGAGATCACCCTACAGATACGCAGTATTTT.

Many counts were recorded for this clonotype. The chain uses TRBV28 and TRBJ2-7; TRBD1 agrees at 8 bases. The CDR3 totals 13 residues. Germline V gene data show CDR1 as MDHEN and CDR2 as SYDVKM. The V gene end was trimmed by 3 bases and the J gene end by 4 bases; junction bases not matched to a gene: 2. CDR3 DNA: TGTGCCAGCAGTTTGACAGGGGTGTACGAGCAGTACTTC. This encodes CASSLTGVYEQYF.

This clonotype was picked up a small number of times. This chain uses TRBV6-1 with TRBJ2-6; D perhaps matches TRBD2 (7 bases). CDR3 size: 14 residues. V dropped 11 bases and J dropped 2 bases, with 13 bases sitting between them. CDR1 and CDR2 (germline): MNHNS, SASEGT. The CDR3 DNA is TGTGCCTCGAGGGGGGGCACTGGGGCCAACGTCCTGACTTTC. This sequence encodes CASRGGTGANVLTF.

This clonotype was seen ten or more times. The chain joins TRBV7-6 to TRBJ2-5; D tentatively fits TRBD1 or TRBD2 (5 bases each). Germline V gene lookup returns CDR1 SGHVS and CDR2 FNYEAQ. The CDR3 spans 14 residues. Trimming removed 1 base at V and 4 bases at J, with 10 bases between. As DNA, the CDR3 is TGTGCCAGCAGCTTAGAAGGGACGACAGAGACCCAGTACTTC. This codes for CASSLEGTTETQYF.

This clonotype has at least ten counts. V is TRBV28 and J is TRBJ1-6; 7 bases line up with TRBD1. Germline V lookup: CDR1 MDHEN, CDR2 SYDVKM. This CDR3 spans 15 amino acids. The J segment lost 10 bases and the V segment lost 2 bases, leaving 8 bases of the junction unmatched. CDR3 nucleotide sequence: TGTGCCAGCAGTTTAGCCAGGGGGGGAAGCTCACCCCTCCACTTT. Residues: CASSLARGGSSPLHF.

At least ten counts were recorded for this clonotype. The chain is built from TRBV6-1 and TRBJ1-5; 8 bases fit TRBD1. Germline V lookup: CDR1 MNHNS, CDR2 SASEGT. The CDR3 has 14 amino acids. J gave up 4 bases and V 6 bases, and 5 bases lay outside the gene matches. CDR3 DNA: TGTGCCAGCAGGGACAGGGTTGGTAATCAGCCCCAGCATTTT. Its translation is CASRDRVGNQPQHF.

There are a few counts of this clonotype. V usage is TRBV7-6 and J usage is TRBJ2-1; 11 nucleotides align to TRBD1. V trimming: 4 bases; J trimming: 7 bases; junction bases outside the gene matches: 9. This CDR3 is built from 16 residues. Germline assignment: CDR1 SGHVS and CDR2 FNYEAQ. In DNA, the CDR3 is TGTGCCAGCAGCTCCTCCGGGACAGGGGGGACAAATGAGCAGTTCTTC. Amino acids: CASSSSGTGGTNEQFF.

The chain links TRBV10-3 to TRBJ2-3, with D uncertain. V gave up 8 bases and J gave up 4 bases, with 10 bases separating them. Germline V CDR1 and CDR2: ENHRY, SYGVKD. The CDR3 contains 12 residues. The CDR3 DNA follows: TGTGCCATCTCTTCACGGTCAGATACGCAGTATTTT. Its protein is CAISSRSDTQYF.

This clonotype was detected ten times or more. V and J are TRBV2 and TRBJ2-5, with D tentatively TRBD2 (5 bases). Trimming took off 6 bases at V and 3 bases at J, with 11 bases between the two ends. CDR3 length: 13 amino acids. Germline V gives CDR1 SNHLY, CDR2 FYNNEI. The CDR3 DNA sequence: TGTGCCAGCAGGATAGCGAGTAAAGAGACCCAGTACTTC. Protein: CASRIASKETQYF.

The rearrangement uses TRBV9 and TRBJ1-1, with 8 nucleotides matching TRBD1. Germline-derived CDR1 and CDR2 are SGDLS and YYNGEE. The ends lost 0 bases at V and 1 base at J; junction bases unmatched: 8. This CDR3 is built from 17 residues. CDR3 sequence reads: CASSVVQCRGQNTEAFF. In DNA, the CDR3 is TGTGCCAGCAGCGTAGTCCAGTGCAGGGGGCAGAACACTGAAGCTTTCTTT.

This rearrangement joins TRBV6-2 or TRBV6-3 to TRBJ2-1, with 16 bases fitting TRBD2. The CDR3 totals 19 residues. V gave up 2 bases and J gave up 3 bases; unmatched junction bases: 7. In germline, CDR1 is MNHEY, CDR2 SVGEGT. The CDR3 region has the DNA TGTGCCAGCAGTTACCATGGGACTAGCGGGAGGGCCTACTACAATGAGCAGTTCTTC. Translated: CASSYHGTSGRAYYNEQFF.

Turning to this clonotype: This sequence may be a read error, since a much larger clone differs from it by one base. The V call is TRBV27, the J call TRBJ2-7; 8 bases agree with TRBD2. The CDR3 runs to 16 residues. Germline CDR1 MNHEY, CDR2 SMNVEV (reference sequence). After removal of 5 bases from V and 1 base from J, the junction contained 10 bases not matched to a gene. The CDR3 DNA reads TGTGCCAGCAGTACCCAGACTAGCGAGACGTCCTACGAGCAGTACTTC. Translated, it gives CASSTQTSETSYEQYF.

This chain connects TRBV25-1 to TRBJ2-3; 8 nucleotides agree with TRBD2. V dropped 5 bases and J dropped 3; count of bases not matched to a gene: 16. Germline-derived CDR1 and CDR2 are MGHDK and SYGVNS. This CDR3 region has 18 residues. This CDR3 reads CASSPTSGHLSGTDTQYF. In nucleotides, the CDR3 is TGTGCCAGCAGTCCCACTAGCGGACACCTCAGTGGGACAGATACGCAGTATTTT.